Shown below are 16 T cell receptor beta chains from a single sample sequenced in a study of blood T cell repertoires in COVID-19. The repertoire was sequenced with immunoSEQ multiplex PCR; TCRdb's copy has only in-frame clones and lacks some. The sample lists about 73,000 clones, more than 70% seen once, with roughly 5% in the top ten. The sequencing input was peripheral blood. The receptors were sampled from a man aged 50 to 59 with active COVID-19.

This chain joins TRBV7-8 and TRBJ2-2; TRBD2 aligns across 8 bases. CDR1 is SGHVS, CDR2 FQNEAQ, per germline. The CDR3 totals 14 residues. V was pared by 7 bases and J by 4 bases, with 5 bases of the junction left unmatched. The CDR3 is CASIAGRITGELFF. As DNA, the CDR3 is TGTGCCAGCATAGCGGGGAGAATCACCGGGGAGCTGTTTTTT.

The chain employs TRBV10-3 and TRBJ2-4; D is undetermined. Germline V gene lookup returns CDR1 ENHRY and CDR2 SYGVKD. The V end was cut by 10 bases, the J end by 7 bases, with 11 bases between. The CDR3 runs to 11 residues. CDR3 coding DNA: TGTGCCACCTCCGCCGGGAACATTCAGTACTTC. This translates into CATSAGNIQYF.

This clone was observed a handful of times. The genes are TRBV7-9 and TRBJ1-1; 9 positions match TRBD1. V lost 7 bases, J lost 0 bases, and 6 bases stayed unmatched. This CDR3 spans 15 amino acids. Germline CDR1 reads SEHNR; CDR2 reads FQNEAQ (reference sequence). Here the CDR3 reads CASIPGQGLNTEAFF. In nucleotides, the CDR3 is TGTGCCAGCATCCCCGGACAGGGGCTGAACACTGAAGCTTTCTTT. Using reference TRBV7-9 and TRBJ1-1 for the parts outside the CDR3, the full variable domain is DTGVSQNPRHKITKRGQNVTFRCDPISEHNRLYWYRQTLGQGPEFLTYFQNEAQLEKSRLLSDRFSAERPKGSFSTLEIQRTEQGDSAMYLCASIPGQGLNTEAFFGQGTRLTVV.

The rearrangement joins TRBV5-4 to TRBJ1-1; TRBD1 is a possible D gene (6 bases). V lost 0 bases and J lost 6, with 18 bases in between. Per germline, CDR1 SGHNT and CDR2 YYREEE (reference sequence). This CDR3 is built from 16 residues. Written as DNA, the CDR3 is TGTGCCAGCAGCTTGGGATATCGGACAGTCATCCCTGAAGCTTTCTTT. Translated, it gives CASSLGYRTVIPEAFF.

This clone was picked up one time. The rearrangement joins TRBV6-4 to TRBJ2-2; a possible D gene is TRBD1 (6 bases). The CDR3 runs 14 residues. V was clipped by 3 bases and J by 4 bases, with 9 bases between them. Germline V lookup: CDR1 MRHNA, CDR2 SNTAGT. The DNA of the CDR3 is TGTGCCAGCAGTGAGAGGGGGTCCACCGGGGAGCTGTTTTTT. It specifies CASSERGSTGELFF.

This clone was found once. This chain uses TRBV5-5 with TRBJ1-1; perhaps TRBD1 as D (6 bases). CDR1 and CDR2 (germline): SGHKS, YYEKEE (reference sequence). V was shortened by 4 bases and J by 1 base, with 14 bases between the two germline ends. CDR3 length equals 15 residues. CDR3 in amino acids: CASSPRTDRNTEAFF. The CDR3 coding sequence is TGTGCCAGCAGCCCAAGGACAGATCGGAACACTGAAGCTTTCTTT. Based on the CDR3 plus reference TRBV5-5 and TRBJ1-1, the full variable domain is DAGVTQSPTHLIKTRGQQVTLRCSPISGHKSVSWYQQVLGQGPQFIFQYYEKEERGRGNFPDRFSARQFPNYSSELNVNALLLGDSALYLCASSPRTDRNTEAFFGQGTRLTVV.

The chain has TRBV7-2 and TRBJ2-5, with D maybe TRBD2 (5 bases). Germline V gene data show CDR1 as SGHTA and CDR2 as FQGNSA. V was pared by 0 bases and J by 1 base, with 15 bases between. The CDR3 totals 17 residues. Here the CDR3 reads CASSLASARSSQETQYF. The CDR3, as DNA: TGTGCCAGCAGCTTAGCTAGCGCGAGGAGTTCCCAAGAGACCCAGTACTTC.

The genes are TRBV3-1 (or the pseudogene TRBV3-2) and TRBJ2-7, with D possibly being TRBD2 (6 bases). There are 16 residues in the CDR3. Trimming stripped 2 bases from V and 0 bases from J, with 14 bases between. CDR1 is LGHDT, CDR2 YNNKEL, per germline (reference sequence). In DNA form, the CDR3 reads TGTGCCAGCAGCCAAATGCGGGACTCGAGCTCCTACGAGCAGTACTTC. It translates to CASSQMRDSSSYEQYF.

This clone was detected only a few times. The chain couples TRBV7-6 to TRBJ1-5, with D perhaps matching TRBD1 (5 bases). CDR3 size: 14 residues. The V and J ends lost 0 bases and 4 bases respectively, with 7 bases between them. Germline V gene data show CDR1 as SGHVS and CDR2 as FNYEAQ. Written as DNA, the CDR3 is TGTGCCAGCAGCTTAGCAGGGGCAAATCAGCCCCAGCATTTT. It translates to CASSLAGANQPQHF. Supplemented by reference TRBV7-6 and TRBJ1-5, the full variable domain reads GAGVSQSPRYKVTKRGQDVALRCDPISGHVSLYWYRQALGQGPEFLTYFNYEAQQDKSGLPNDRFSAERPEGSISTLTIQRTEQRDSAMYRCASSLAGANQPQHFGDGTRLSIL.

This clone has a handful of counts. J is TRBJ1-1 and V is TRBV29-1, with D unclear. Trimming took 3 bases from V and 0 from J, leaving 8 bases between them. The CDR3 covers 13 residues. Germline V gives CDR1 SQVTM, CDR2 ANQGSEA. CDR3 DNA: TGCAGCGTTGAGCGGGTGGTGAACACTGAAGCTTTCTTT. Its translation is CSVERVVNTEAFF.

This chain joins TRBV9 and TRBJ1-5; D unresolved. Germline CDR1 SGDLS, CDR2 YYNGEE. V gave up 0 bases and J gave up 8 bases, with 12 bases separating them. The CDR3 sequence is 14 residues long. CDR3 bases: TGTGCCAGCAGCGTAGGGACCGGGAGGGAGCCCCAGCATTTT. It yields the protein CASSVGTGREPQHF.

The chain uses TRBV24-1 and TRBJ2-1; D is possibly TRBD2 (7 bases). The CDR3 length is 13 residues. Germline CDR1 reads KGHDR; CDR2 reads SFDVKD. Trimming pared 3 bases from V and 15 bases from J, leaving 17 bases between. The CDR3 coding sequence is TGTGCCACCAGTGATCCCCTGTCGGGGGGCGTGTTCTTC. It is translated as CATSDPLSGGVFF.

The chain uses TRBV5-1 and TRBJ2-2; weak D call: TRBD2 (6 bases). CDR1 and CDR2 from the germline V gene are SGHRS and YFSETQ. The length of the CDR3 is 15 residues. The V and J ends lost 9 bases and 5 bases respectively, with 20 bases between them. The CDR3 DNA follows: TGCGCCACCAAGGAGGGGAGTATGAATACCGGGGAGCTGTTTTTT. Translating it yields CATKEGSMNTGELFF.

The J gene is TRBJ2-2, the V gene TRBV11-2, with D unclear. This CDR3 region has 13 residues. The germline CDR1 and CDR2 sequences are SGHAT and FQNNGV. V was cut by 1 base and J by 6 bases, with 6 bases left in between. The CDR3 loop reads CASSLVRAGELFF. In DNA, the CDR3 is TGTGCCAGCAGCTTAGTTCGCGCCGGGGAGCTGTTTTTT.

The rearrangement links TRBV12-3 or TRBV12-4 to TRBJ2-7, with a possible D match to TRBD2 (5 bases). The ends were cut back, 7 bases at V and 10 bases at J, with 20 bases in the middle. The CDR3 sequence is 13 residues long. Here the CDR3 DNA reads TGTGCCAGCACCTCAAGTAGGGTGGAGGCCCAGTACTTC. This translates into CASTSSRVEAQYF.

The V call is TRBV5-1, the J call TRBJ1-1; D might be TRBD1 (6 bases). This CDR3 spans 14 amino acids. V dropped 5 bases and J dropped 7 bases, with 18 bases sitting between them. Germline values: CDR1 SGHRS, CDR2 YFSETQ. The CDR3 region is CASSSPGVSREAFF. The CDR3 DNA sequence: TGCGCCAGCAGTTCGCCAGGGGTAAGCCGTGAAGCTTTCTTT.